This entry is about one T cell receptor (beta chain). This sample was taken from a study of cytomegalovirus exposure and HLA in healthy donors. The primer mix had 60 Vbeta and 13 Jbeta primers. Some clones are missing from TCRdb's copy, which holds only in-frame ones; the method was immunoSEQ multiplex PCR. The table lists about 92,000 clones, around 85% of them singletons. Trimming pared 5 bases from V and 0 bases from J, leaving 14 bases between. This CDR3 region has 15 residues. CDR1 is SQVTM and CDR2 is ANQGSEA in the germline V gene. Sequences were obtained from PBMCs. The chain has TRBV29-1 and TRBJ1-3, with D maybe TRBD1 (5 bases). The TCR originated in a girl aged 2 to 10 in good health and CMV-seropositive. The DNA of the CDR3 is TGCAGCGTTTTTGGGGCAGAAGGCTCTGGAAACACCATATATTTT. Translated: CSVFGAEGSGNTIYF.